The 31 T cell receptor beta chains presented below share a single source sample, sequenced in a study of blood T cell repertoires in COVID-19. Using immunoSEQ multiplex PCR, the repertoire was profiled, and TCRdb retains in-frame clones only, with some absent. The data show over 600,000 clones, 90% seen once. What was sequenced was peripheral blood. The receptors were gathered from a woman between 18 and 29 years old with acute or convalescent COVID-19.

This chain links TRBV4-1 with TRBJ1-2; D may be TRBD1 (5 bases). CDR3 length: 14 amino acids. V lost 4 bases and J 6 bases, leaving 15 bases between the germline ends. CDR1 and CDR2 (germline): MGHRA, YSYEKL. CDR3: CASSPLRGPNGYTF. In DNA form, the CDR3 reads TGCGCCAGCAGCCCTCTAAGGGGTCCCAATGGCTACACCTTC.

V usage is TRBV25-1 and J usage is TRBJ2-5; D is perhaps TRBD1 (6 bases). The CDR3 is 14 residues long. The germline V gene has CDR1 MGHDK and CDR2 SYGVNS. The germline V and J ends were trimmed by 2 bases and 4 bases, with 11 bases remaining between them. The CDR3 coding sequence is TGTGCCAGCAGTGAACGCAGGGGACGAGAGACCCAGTACTTC. It specifies CASSERRGRETQYF.

The chain employs TRBV9 and TRBJ2-6; tentatively, D is TRBD1 (6 bases). The CDR3 has 18 amino acids. Germline lookup yields CDR1 SGDLS and CDR2 YYNGEE. Trimming shortened V by 0 bases and J by 0 bases, and 13 bases separated the two germline ends. The CDR3 DNA sequence: TGTGCCAGCAGCGTAGCTCAGGGGCCCGGCTCTGGGGCCAACGTCCTGACTTTC. Amino acid sequence: CASSVAQGPGSGANVLTF.

The rearrangement links TRBV14 to TRBJ1-1, with D tentatively TRBD1 (5 bases). Per germline, CDR1 SGHDN and CDR2 FVKESK. The CDR3 length is 13 residues. V was trimmed by 4 bases and J by 1 base, leaving 7 bases between them. CDR3: CASSRQTNTEAFF. The CDR3 DNA sequence: TGTGCCAGCAGCCGACAGACGAACACTGAAGCTTTCTTT. The full variable domain, in which reference TRBV14 and TRBJ1-1 provide the parts outside the CDR3, is EAGVTQFPSHSVIEKGQTVTLRCDPISGHDNLYWYRRVMGKEIKFLLHFVKESKQDESGMPNNRFLAERTGGTYSTLKVQPAELEDSGVYFCASSRQTNTEAFFGQGTRLTVV.

V is TRBV29-1 and J is TRBJ2-1; TRBD2 agrees at 10 bases. CDR1 SQVTM and CDR2 ANQGSEA come from the germline V gene. The trim removed 7 bases at V and 8 bases at J, leaving 5 bases unmatched. CDR3 length equals 12 residues. The CDR3 loop is CSATSGVDEQFF. Written as DNA, the CDR3 is TGCAGCGCCACTAGCGGGGTTGATGAGCAGTTCTTC.

The chain uses TRBV9 and TRBJ1-2, with 10 bases identical to TRBD1. The V and J ends lost 6 bases and 8 bases, in that order; junction bases with no gene match: 7. Germline CDR1 and CDR2: SGDLS and YYNGEE. The CDR3 loop spans 13 amino acids. CDR3 protein: CASNLGQGGGYTF. CDR3 bases: TGTGCCAGCAACCTTGGACAGGGGGGCGGCTACACCTTC.

The chain links TRBV7-9 to TRBJ2-7; weak D call: TRBD1 (6 bases). V lost 1 base, J lost 3 bases, and 7 bases lay in between. Germline-derived CDR1 and CDR2 are SEHNR and FQNEAQ (reference sequence). This CDR3 region has 13 residues. The CDR3 spells CASSLVGGYEQYF. As DNA, the CDR3 is TGTGCCAGCAGCTTAGTAGGGGGCTACGAGCAGTACTTC.

This clone was seen only a few times. The chain recombines TRBV3-1 (or the pseudogene TRBV3-2) with TRBJ1-2, with 10 positions matching TRBD1. The CDR3 sequence is 16 residues long. Germline V lookup: CDR1 LGHDT, CDR2 YNNKEL (reference sequence). The V gene end was trimmed by 2 bases and the J gene end by 2 bases; junction bases not matched to a gene: 5. CDR3 in amino acids: CASSQRTGGANYGYTF. The CDR3 nucleotides are TGTGCCAGCAGCCAAAGGACAGGGGGGGCGAACTATGGCTACACCTTC.

The rearrangement uses TRBV11-2 and TRBJ1-1; a weak D match, TRBD1 (6 bases). The ends were cut back, 4 bases at V and 0 bases at J, with 12 bases in the middle. In germline, CDR1 is SGHAT, CDR2 FQNNGV. The length of the CDR3 is 15 residues. Written as DNA, the CDR3 is TGTGCCAGCAGCTCCCTGGGACACCTGAACACTGAAGCTTTCTTT. Its protein is CASSSLGHLNTEAFF.

The chain has TRBV2 and TRBJ1-6, with unresolved D. V lost 7 bases and J lost 12, with 13 bases in between. The CDR3 consists of 12 residues. Germline loops: CDR1 SNHLY, CDR2 FYNNEI. In DNA form, the CDR3 reads TGTGCCAGCAATGTTGACACCGGACCCCTCCACTTT. Protein: CASNVDTGPLHF.

The chain couples TRBV30 to TRBJ1-5, with D hard to call. The CDR3 totals 14 residues. V shed 0 bases and J shed 10 bases, with 16 bases lying between them. Germline CDR1 reads GTSNPN; CDR2 reads SVGIG (reference sequence). CDR3 bases: TGTGCCTGGAGTGTACGACAAAACGGCGCCCCCCAGCATTTT. Translation: CAWSVRQNGAPQHF.

The V and J genes are TRBV12-5 and TRBJ2-1; 12 bases align to TRBD2. Trimming cost V 5 bases and J 6 bases; bases outside gene matches: 8. CDR3 length: 16 residues. CDR1 LGHNT and CDR2 FRNRAP come from the germline V gene. The CDR3 loop reads CASGRPLAGGPNEQFF. CDR3 in DNA: TGTGCTAGTGGTCGGCCGCTAGCGGGGGGGCCCAATGAGCAGTTCTTC.

This chain links TRBV5-1 with TRBJ1-2; D is perhaps TRBD1 (6 bases). The CDR3 consists of 16 residues. Deletions cut 4 bases from V and 0 bases from J, with 16 bases between. Germline CDR1 is SGHRS and CDR2 is YFSETQ. This chain's CDR3 is CASSLTGTSANYGYTF. The CDR3 DNA follows: TGCGCCAGCAGCCTTACCGGGACATCCGCTAACTATGGCTACACCTTC. Full variable domain (remainder filled in from reference TRBV5-1 and TRBJ1-2): KAGVTQTPRYLIKTRGQQVTLSCSPISGHRSVSWYQQTPGQGLQFLFEYFSETQRNKGNFPGRFSGRQFSNSRSEMNVSTLELGDSALYLCASSLTGTSANYGYTFGSGTRLTVV.

The V and J genes are TRBV5-1 and TRBJ2-7; a possible D gene is TRBD2 (6 bases). Trimming cost V 0 bases and J 3 bases, with 13 bases left between them. CDR1 is SGHRS and CDR2 is YFSETQ in the germline V gene. The CDR3 is 15 residues long. The CDR3 sequence is CASSLGGGANYEQYF. Written as DNA, the CDR3 is TGCGCCAGCAGCTTGGGTGGAGGGGCCAACTACGAGCAGTACTTC. Supplemented by reference TRBV5-1 and TRBJ2-7, the full variable domain reads KAGVTQTPRYLIKTRGQQVTLSCSPISGHRSVSWYQQTPGQGLQFLFEYFSETQRNKGNFPGRFSGRQFSNSRSEMNVSTLELGDSALYLCASSLGGGANYEQYFGPGTRLTVT.

As DNA, the CDR3 is TGTGCCAGCAGCTATGGACAGGGGAGCCGCTATGGCTACACCTTC. Translating gives CASSYGQGSRYGYTF. This sequence joins TRBV7-9 and TRBJ1-2, with TRBD1 identical over 9 bases. J gave up 4 bases and V 4 bases, and 7 bases lay outside the gene matches. Germline V gene data show CDR1 as SEHNR and CDR2 as FQNEAQ (reference sequence). The CDR3 length is 15 residues.

The chain couples TRBV30 to TRBJ1-4; maybe TRBD1 (6 bases). This CDR3 has 14 amino acids. Germline CDR1 is GTSNPN and CDR2 is SVGIG (reference sequence). Trimming pared 7 bases from V and 3 bases from J, leaving 15 bases between. The CDR3 DNA sequence: TGTGCCTATACTCTCGGGACATCTAATGAAAAACTGTTTTTT. Translated, it gives CAYTLGTSNEKLFF.

This clone was seen once. The chain has TRBV3-1 (or the pseudogene TRBV3-2) and TRBJ2-2, with 10 bases aligning to TRBD2. Germline trimming cut 0 bases from V and 6 bases from J; bases unmatched to any gene: 10. In germline, CDR1 is LGHDT, CDR2 YNNKEL (reference sequence). This CDR3 region has 18 residues. In nucleotides, the CDR3 is TGTGCCAGCAGCCAAGAGAGGGCTAGCGGGGGTTGGTCCGGGGAGCTGTTTTTT. It translates to CASSQERASGGWSGELFF.

The gene calls are TRBV27 and TRBJ1-5; a possible D gene is TRBD1 (5 bases). CDR1 MNHEY and CDR2 SMNVEV come from the germline V gene (reference sequence). The CDR3 sequence is 14 residues long. Trimming stripped 4 bases from V and 4 bases from J, with 11 bases between. The CDR3 DNA is TGTGCCAGCAGTTCGTCGACAGAAAATCAGCCCCAGCATTTT. As protein: CASSSSTENQPQHF.

This clone was detected only once. The chain is built from TRBV7-2 and TRBJ2-3; TRBD2 agrees at 9 bases. V gave up 4 bases and J gave up 1 base; unmatched junction bases: 3. Germline V CDR1 and CDR2: SGHTA, FQGNSA. The CDR3 length is 15 residues. CDR3 protein: CASSYSSGGTDTQYF. In DNA form, the CDR3 reads TGTGCCAGCAGCTATTCTAGCGGGGGCACAGATACGCAGTATTTT.

The chain combines TRBV24-1 with TRBJ1-2; tentatively, D is TRBD1 (6 bases). Trimming left V 5 bases short and J 5 bases short, with 11 bases between. Germline loops: CDR1 KGHDR, CDR2 SFDVKD. This CDR3 has 13 amino acids. The CDR3 loop is CATSATGSYGYTF. The CDR3 DNA follows: TGTGCCACCAGTGCCACAGGGAGTTATGGCTACACCTTC.

V usage is TRBV27 and J usage is TRBJ1-2; the match to TRBD1 covers 7 bases. The CDR3 consists of 14 residues. The junction had 10 bases not matched to a gene; V was cut back by 6 bases and J by 6 bases. Per germline, CDR1 MNHEY and CDR2 SMNVEV (reference sequence). CDR3 bases: TGTGCCAGCAGGGAACAGGGGAGTCGGAATGGCTACACCTTC. The encoded protein is CASREQGSRNGYTF.

The chain combines TRBV7-9 with TRBJ2-7; the match to TRBD1 covers 9 bases. Germline V gene lookup returns CDR1 SEHNR and CDR2 FQNEAQ (reference sequence). This CDR3 is built from 16 residues. Losses at the gene ends were 5 bases for V and 7 bases for J; bases not matched to a gene: 15. The chain's CDR3 is CASSQTGPTGGSEQYF. CDR3 coding DNA: TGTGCCAGCAGCCAAACCGGCCCCACAGGGGGCTCGGAGCAGTACTTC.

The V and J genes are TRBV11-2 and TRBJ1-2, with a weak D call TRBD1 (6 bases). Per germline, CDR1 SGHAT and CDR2 FQNNGV. V was clipped by 0 bases and J by 5 bases, with 7 bases between them. CDR3 size: 13 residues. The CDR3 sequence is CASSLDTGYGYTF. CDR3 DNA sequence: TGTGCCAGCAGCTTAGACACAGGGTATGGCTACACCTTC.

The rearrangement links TRBV5-4 to TRBJ2-2; 7 bases are shared with TRBD1. V lost 3 bases and J lost 1; bases outside the gene matches: 6. Germline loops: CDR1 SGHNT, CDR2 YYREEE (reference sequence). This CDR3 is built from 16 residues. The CDR3 DNA is TGTGCCAGCAGCTCCCCGGGACAGCTGAACACCGGGGAGCTGTTTTTT. It translates to CASSSPGQLNTGELFF.

The sample holds a few counts of this clone. The rearrangement joins TRBV15 to TRBJ2-2; 11 bases map to TRBD2. The J segment lost 3 bases and the V segment lost 6 bases, leaving 0 bases of the junction unmatched. The CDR3 is made up of 14 amino acids. CDR1 LNHNV and CDR2 YYDKDF come from the germline V gene (reference sequence). The CDR3 here is CATRGLADTGELFF. In DNA, the CDR3 is TGTGCCACCAGGGGACTAGCGGACACCGGGGAGCTGTTTTTT.

This rearrangement joins TRBV3-1 (or the pseudogene TRBV3-2) to TRBJ1-1; 9 bases agree with TRBD1. Germline V lookup: CDR1 LGHDT, CDR2 YNNKEL (reference sequence). The CDR3 totals 16 residues. Trimming took 2 bases from V and 1 from J; bases not matched to a gene: 5. The CDR3 spells CASSQKGDRANTEAFF. CDR3 nucleotide sequence: TGTGCCAGCAGCCAAAAAGGGGACAGGGCGAACACTGAAGCTTTCTTT.

The V call is TRBV28, the J call TRBJ1-1, with a tentative D call TRBD1 (6 bases). Trimming cost V 3 bases and J 10 bases, with 15 bases left between them. The germline V gene encodes CDR1 MDHEN and CDR2 SYDVKM. The CDR3 is 13 residues long. CDR3 region: CASSFSTRGRAFF. DNA for the CDR3: TGTGCCAGCAGTTTTTCGACGAGGGGGAGAGCTTTCTTT.

The rearrangement links TRBV6-5 to TRBJ1-1; TRBD1 is a possible D gene (6 bases). Germline V lookup: CDR1 MNHEY, CDR2 SVGAGI. V was clipped by 2 bases and J by 8 bases, with 9 bases between them. The CDR3 runs 12 residues. CDR3 nucleotide sequence: TGTGCCAGCAGTTACCCTGGACAGGAAGCTTTCTTT. Translating it yields CASSYPGQEAFF.

This chain links TRBV6-4 with TRBJ2-3, with 8 bases identical to TRBD2. CDR1 MRHNA and CDR2 SNTAGT come from the germline V gene. CDR3 length: 16 amino acids. V shed 4 bases and J 4 bases; nucleotides not matched to a gene: 10. The CDR3 loop is CASSVGRSGGADTQYF. CDR3 in DNA: TGTGCCAGCAGTGTGGGCCGCTCGGGGGGGGCAGATACGCAGTATTTT.

Remarks on this clone: At the DNA level, this CDR3 is encoded by other sequences in the same sample as well. The chain is built from TRBV4-1 and TRBJ2-1; weak D call: TRBD2 (6 bases). Germline CDR1 is MGHRA and CDR2 is YSYEKL. The germline V and J ends were trimmed by 3 bases and 9 bases, with 9 bases remaining between them. This CDR3 is built from 12 residues. This chain's CDR3 is CASSQGLGEQFF. In DNA form, the CDR3 reads TGCGCCAGCAGCCAGGGACTGGGTGAGCAGTTCTTC.

CDR3 sequence reads: CASRERTGAGTDTQYF. The CDR3 coding sequence is TGCGCCAGCAGAGAGAGAACAGGGGCAGGGACAGATACGCAGTATTTT. This chain links TRBV5-1 with TRBJ2-3; TRBD1 agrees at 7 bases. The trim removed 5 bases at V and 3 bases at J, leaving 12 bases unmatched. Germline-derived CDR1 and CDR2 are SGHRS and YFSETQ. This CDR3 spans 16 amino acids. The entire variable domain, with the rest obtained from reference TRBV5-1 and TRBJ2-3, is as follows: KAGVTQTPRYLIKTRGQQVTLSCSPISGHRSVSWYQQTPGQGLQFLFEYFSETQRNKGNFPGRFSGRQFSNSRSEMNVSTLELGDSALYLCASRERTGAGTDTQYFGPGTRLTVL.